Given below is one T cell receptor (beta chain) in context. Its antigen is currently unknown. The length of the CDR3 is 19 residues. Here immunoSEQ multiplex PCR was the method, and the copy in TCRdb shows in-frame clones only, minus some. This repertoire shows 100,000 to 150,000 clones, roughly 92% found once; its top ten account for over 1.5%. These data are taken from a study of T cell responses to AZD1222 COVID-19 vaccine. Overall study context: Second doses were pooled across both intervals (about 4 or about 12 weeks). Study findings and constraints: In a largely white British group with more females than males, clonal diversity was possibly underestimated. Reportedly, nearly half of unique spike TCRs recognized epitopes outside B.1.351/B.1.1.7 mutations.

The TCR was taken from an adult in good health. Sequencing was performed on peripheral blood, taken on day 0 of AZD1222 vaccination. The V and J genes are TRBV1 and TRBJ1-5; TRBD1, the table's D call, was not compared with the DNA. TRBV1 is marked as a pseudogene. The DNA of the CDR3 is TGCACCAGCAGCCAAGGTGTTGGGACAGGGGACTACAGCAATCAGCCCCAGCATTTT. Its protein is CTSSQGVGTGDYSNQPQHF.